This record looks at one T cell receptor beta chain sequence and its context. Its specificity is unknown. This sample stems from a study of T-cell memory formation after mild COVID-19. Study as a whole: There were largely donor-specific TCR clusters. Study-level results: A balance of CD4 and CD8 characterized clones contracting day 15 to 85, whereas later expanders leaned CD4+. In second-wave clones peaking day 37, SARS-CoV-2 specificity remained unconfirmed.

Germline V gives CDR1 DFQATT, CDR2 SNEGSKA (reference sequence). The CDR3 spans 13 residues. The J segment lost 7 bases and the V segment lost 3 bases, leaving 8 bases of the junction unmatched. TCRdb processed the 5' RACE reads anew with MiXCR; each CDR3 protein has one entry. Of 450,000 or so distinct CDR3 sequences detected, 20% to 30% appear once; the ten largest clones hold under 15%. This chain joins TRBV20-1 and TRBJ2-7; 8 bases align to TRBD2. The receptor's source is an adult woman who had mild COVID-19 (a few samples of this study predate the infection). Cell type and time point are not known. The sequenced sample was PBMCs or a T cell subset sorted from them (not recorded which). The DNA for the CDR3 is TGCAGTGCTAGTCCGGGAGGGTCCCAAGAGCAGTACTTC. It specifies CSASPGGSQEQYF.